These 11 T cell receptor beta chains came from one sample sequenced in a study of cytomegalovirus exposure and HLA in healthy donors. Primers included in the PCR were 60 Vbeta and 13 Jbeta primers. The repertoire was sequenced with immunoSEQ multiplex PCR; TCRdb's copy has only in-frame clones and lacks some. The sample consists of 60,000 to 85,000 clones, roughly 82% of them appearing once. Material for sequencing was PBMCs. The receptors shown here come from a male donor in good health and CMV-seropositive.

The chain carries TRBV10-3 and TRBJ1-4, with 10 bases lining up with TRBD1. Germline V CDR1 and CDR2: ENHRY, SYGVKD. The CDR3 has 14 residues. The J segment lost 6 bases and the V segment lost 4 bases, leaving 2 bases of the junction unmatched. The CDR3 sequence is CAISGQGAYEKLFF. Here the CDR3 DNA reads TGTGCCATCAGTGGACAGGGGGCTTATGAAAAACTGTTTTTT.

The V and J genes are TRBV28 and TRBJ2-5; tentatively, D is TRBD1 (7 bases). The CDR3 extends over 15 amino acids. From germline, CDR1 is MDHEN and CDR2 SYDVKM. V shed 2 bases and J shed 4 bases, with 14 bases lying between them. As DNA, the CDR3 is TGTGCCAGCAGTTTAGGGCAGGGGGGATTAGAGACCCAGTACTTC. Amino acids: CASSLGQGGLETQYF. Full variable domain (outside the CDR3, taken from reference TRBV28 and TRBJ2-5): DVKVTQSSRYLVKRTGEKVFLECVQDMDHENMFWYRQDPGLGLRLIYFSYDVKMKEKGDIPEGYSVSREKKERFSLILESASTNQTSMYLCASSLGQGGLETQYFGPGTRLLVL.

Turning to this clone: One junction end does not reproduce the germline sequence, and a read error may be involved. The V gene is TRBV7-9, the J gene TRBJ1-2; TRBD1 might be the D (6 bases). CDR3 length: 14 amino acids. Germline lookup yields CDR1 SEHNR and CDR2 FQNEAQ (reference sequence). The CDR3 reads CSSSLSGGADGYTF. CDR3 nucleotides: TGTTCCAGCAGCTTATCCGGGGGGGCGGATGGCTACACCTTC.

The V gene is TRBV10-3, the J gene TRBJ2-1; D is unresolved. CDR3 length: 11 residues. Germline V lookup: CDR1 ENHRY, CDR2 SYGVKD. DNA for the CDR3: TGTAATCACACCTCCTACAATGAGCAGTTCTTC. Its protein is CNHTSYNEQFF.

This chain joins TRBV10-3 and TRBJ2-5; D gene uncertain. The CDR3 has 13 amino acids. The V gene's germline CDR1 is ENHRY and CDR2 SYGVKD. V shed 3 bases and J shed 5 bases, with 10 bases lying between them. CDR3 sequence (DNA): TGTGCCATCAGTGAAGGAGTAACGGAGACCCAGTACTTC. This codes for CAISEGVTETQYF.

The CDR3 DNA reads as TGTGCCAGCAGTCCCACAGGGTTGGGGAATCAGCCCCAGCATTTT. It encodes CASSPTGLGNQPQHF. The chain combines TRBV27 with TRBJ1-5; D may be TRBD1 (6 bases). V lost 5 bases to trimming and J lost 4 bases, with 15 bases between them. CDR1 MNHEY and CDR2 SMNVEV come from the germline V gene (reference sequence). This CDR3 is built from 15 residues.

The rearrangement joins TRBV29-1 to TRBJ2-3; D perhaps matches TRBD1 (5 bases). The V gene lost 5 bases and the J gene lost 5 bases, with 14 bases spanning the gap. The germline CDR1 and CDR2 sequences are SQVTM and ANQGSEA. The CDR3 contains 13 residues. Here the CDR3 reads CSVWGSTGDTQYF. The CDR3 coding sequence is TGCAGCGTTTGGGGCAGTACGGGAGATACGCAGTATTTT.

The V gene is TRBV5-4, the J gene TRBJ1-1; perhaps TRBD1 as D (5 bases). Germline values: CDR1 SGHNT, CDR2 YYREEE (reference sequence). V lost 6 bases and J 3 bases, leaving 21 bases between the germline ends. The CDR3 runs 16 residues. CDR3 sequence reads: CASKDPSGGADTEAFF. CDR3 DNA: TGTGCCAGCAAAGATCCCTCCGGAGGGGCGGACACTGAAGCTTTCTTT.

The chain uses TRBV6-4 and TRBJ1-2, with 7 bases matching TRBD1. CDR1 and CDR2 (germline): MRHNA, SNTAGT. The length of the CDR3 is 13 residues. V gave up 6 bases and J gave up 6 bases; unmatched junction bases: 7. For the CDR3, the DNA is TGTGCCAGCAGAAACGACAGGGCGGATGGCTACACCTTC. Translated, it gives CASRNDRADGYTF.

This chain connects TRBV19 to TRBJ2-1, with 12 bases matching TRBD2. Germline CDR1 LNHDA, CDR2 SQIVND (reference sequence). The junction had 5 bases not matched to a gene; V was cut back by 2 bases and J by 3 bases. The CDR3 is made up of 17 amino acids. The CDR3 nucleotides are TGTGCCAGTAGTATAACTAGCGGGAGGATAATCTACAATGAGCAGTTCTTC. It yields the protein CASSITSGRIIYNEQFF.

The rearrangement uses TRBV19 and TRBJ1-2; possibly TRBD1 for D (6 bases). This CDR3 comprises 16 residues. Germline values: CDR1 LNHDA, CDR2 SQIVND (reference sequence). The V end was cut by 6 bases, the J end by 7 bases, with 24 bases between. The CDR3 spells CASSPLQRGQTGGYTF. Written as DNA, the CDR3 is TGTGCCAGTAGCCCTCTCCAGCGGGGGCAAACGGGTGGCTACACCTTC.